Described below is a single TCR beta chain sequence and its context. Antigen unknown. TCRdb recomputed calls from the 5' RACE reads with MiXCR, one row per CDR3 protein. Seen here are 150,000 to 200,000 distinct CDR3 sequences, about a third observed once, and the top ten hold 6%. The data derive from a study of CD8 T cells in ankylosing spondylitis. The CDR3 runs 14 residues. Germline CDR1 reads SEHNR; CDR2 reads FQNEAQ (reference sequence). V gave up 5 bases and J gave up 3 bases, with 13 bases separating them. Study conclusions and caveats: What appeared characteristic of ankylosing spondylitis blood was a TCR beta motif of seven to nine highly homologous variants.

The specimen was synovial fluid, either unsorted or a sorted T cell fraction (not recorded which). This clonotype was obtained from a male donor with ankylosing spondylitis. The chain combines TRBV7-9 with TRBJ1-1; weak D call: TRBD1 (5 bases). The CDR3 reads CASSPKTRDTEAFF. CDR3 DNA sequence: TGTGCCAGCAGCCCAAAAACCAGGGACACTGAAGCTTTCTTT.